A single sample gave rise to the 30 T cell receptor beta chains below, sequenced in a study of T cell changes during pregnancy in multiple sclerosis. Assay: immunoSEQ multiplex PCR; the TCRdb copy retains only in-frame clones and omits some. This sample carries approximately 94,000 clones, 92% of them seen once, and the ten largest clones take 1.9%. Source: peripheral blood, taken after pregnancy. These receptor sequences come from a female donor with multiple sclerosis, enrolled in a pregnancy study.

The chain uses TRBV6-6 and TRBJ2-2; tentatively, D is TRBD1 (6 bases). This CDR3 is built from 13 residues. The V gene's germline CDR1 is MNHNY and CDR2 SVGAGI (reference sequence). V was clipped by 6 bases and J by 1 base, with 6 bases between them. CDR3: CASRQGNTGELFF. The CDR3, as DNA: TGTGCCAGCAGACAGGGGAACACCGGGGAGCTGTTTTTT.

This sequence joins TRBV30 and TRBJ2-2, with a weak D call TRBD1 (6 bases). The V end lost 0 bases, the J end lost 1 base, and 6 bases lay between the germline ends. In germline, CDR1 is GTSNPN, CDR2 SVGIG (reference sequence). CDR3 length: 14 amino acids. The CDR3 DNA follows: TGTGCCTGGAGTGTGACAGGGAACACCGGGGAGCTGTTTTTT. Its protein product is CAWSVTGNTGELFF.

The chain joins TRBV28 to TRBJ1-2; possible D gene TRBD1, 5 bases. Germline V gives CDR1 MDHEN, CDR2 SYDVKM. Trimming left V 10 bases short and J 7 bases short, with 13 bases between. CDR3 size: 11 residues. CDR3 loop: CAITLGAGYTF. The CDR3 DNA sequence: TGTGCCATCACGTTAGGGGCTGGCTACACCTTC.

The chain uses TRBV7-2 and TRBJ1-3; 8 nucleotides line up with TRBD1. This CDR3 is 16 amino acids long. Trimming removed 4 bases from V and 4 bases from J; junction bases left unmatched: 9. The V gene's germline CDR1 is SGHTA and CDR2 FQGNSA. CDR3 sequence reads: CASSWTGYNEGNTIYF. CDR3 coding DNA: TGTGCCAGCAGCTGGACAGGGTACAATGAGGGAAACACCATATATTTT.

The genes are TRBV28 and TRBJ1-2; possibly TRBD1 for D (5 bases). Between the trimmed V and J ends, which lost 8 bases and 8 bases, there was a span of 18 bases. The germline gives CDR1 MDHEN, CDR2 SYDVKM. CDR3 size: 13 residues. The CDR3 DNA reads TGTGCCAGCCAGCCGATGGGGCCCGAAGGCTACACCTTC. Protein: CASQPMGPEGYTF.

The chain has TRBV5-6 and TRBJ2-3, with 7 bases fitting TRBD1. Germline trimming cut 5 bases from V and 0 bases from J; bases unmatched to any gene: 9. The CDR3 is 16 residues long. From germline, CDR1 is SGHDT and CDR2 YYEEEE. CDR3 DNA sequence: TGTGCCAGCAGGCCTCGGGACAGCAGAAGCACAGATACGCAGTATTTT. Its translation is CASRPRDSRSTDTQYF.

This clone was seen a single time. This rearrangement joins TRBV7-8 to TRBJ2-3, with 10 bases matching TRBD2. The length of the CDR3 is 16 residues. The V segment lost 5 bases and the J segment 1 base; nucleotides outside the gene matches: 6. Germline V CDR1 and CDR2: SGHVS, FQNEAQ. For the CDR3, the DNA is TGTGCCAGCAGCCCGCTAGCGGGAGTTGGCACAGATACGCAGTATTTT. It translates to CASSPLAGVGTDTQYF.

This chain joins TRBV19 and TRBJ2-1, with 7 positions matching TRBD2. The germline V gene has CDR1 LNHDA and CDR2 SQIVND (reference sequence). V trimming: 6 bases; J trimming: 8 bases; junction bases outside the gene matches: 4. The CDR3 runs 12 residues. The CDR3: CASSGRIDEQFF. The CDR3 region has the DNA TGTGCCAGTAGCGGGAGGATAGATGAGCAGTTCTTC.

The J gene is TRBJ1-1, the V gene TRBV10-3, with 9 bases identical to TRBD1. Germline V CDR1 and CDR2: ENHRY, SYGVKD. V gave up 10 bases and J gave up 1 base; unmatched junction bases: 16. This CDR3 has 17 residues. Here the CDR3 reads CATLPADRGNWNTEAFF. As DNA, the CDR3 is TGTGCCACCCTTCCTGCGGACAGGGGAAATTGGAACACTGAAGCTTTCTTT.

The chain has TRBV4-3 and TRBJ2-4; 10 bases line up with TRBD1. V lost 2 bases, J lost 1 base, and 5 bases stayed unmatched. This CDR3 is built from 17 residues. Germline values: CDR1 LGHNA, CDR2 YSLEER. The CDR3 here is CASSQTGTGVAKNIQYF. The CDR3, as DNA: TGCGCCAGCAGCCAAACCGGGACAGGGGTTGCCAAAAACATTCAGTACTTC.

V gene TRBV5-1 combines with J gene TRBJ2-7; 9 bases match TRBD1. This CDR3 contains 14 residues. The trim removed 4 bases at V and 6 bases at J, leaving 8 bases unmatched. CDR1 is SGHRS and CDR2 is YFSETQ in the germline V gene. The CDR3 DNA follows: TGCGCCAGCAGCCCTCGGACAGGGGACGGCGAGCAGTACTTC. Residues: CASSPRTGDGEQYF.

This clone was recorded once. The rearrangement links TRBV5-4 to TRBJ2-5, with 9 bases matching TRBD2. J gave up 9 bases and V 4 bases, and 13 bases lay outside the gene matches. The CDR3 consists of 15 residues. Germline assignment: CDR1 SGHNT and CDR2 YYREEE (reference sequence). Here the CDR3 reads CASSPFSAGGRAQYF. The CDR3 nucleotides read TGTGCCAGCAGCCCCTTCTCGGCGGGGGGGCGAGCCCAGTACTTC.

This chain uses TRBV27 with TRBJ1-4; 7 bases agree with TRBD1. The CDR3 is made up of 16 amino acids. Germline V gene data show CDR1 as MNHEY and CDR2 as SMNVEV (reference sequence). Trimming cost V 5 bases and J 3 bases; bases outside gene matches: 9. The CDR3, as DNA: TGTGCCAGCAGTAGTCGACAGGGAGAGGCTAATGAAAAACTGTTTTTT. Its protein is CASSSRQGEANEKLFF.

The gene calls are TRBV6-6 and TRBJ2-7; TRBD2 matches 11 bases. The germline CDR1 and CDR2 sequences are MNHNY and SVGAGI (reference sequence). V shed 0 bases and J 3 bases; nucleotides not matched to a gene: 1. The CDR3 totals 15 residues. The CDR3 sequence: CASSYSTSGGYEQYF. Written as DNA, the CDR3 is TGTGCCAGCAGTTACTCTACTAGCGGGGGCTACGAGCAGTACTTC.

The rearrangement links TRBV7-3 to TRBJ1-1; TRBD1 aligns across 10 bases. The CDR3 is 17 residues long. With 1 base clipped from V and 5 bases from J, the junction kept 10 bases outside the gene matches. Germline V gene lookup returns CDR1 SGHTA and CDR2 FQGTGA. The CDR3 here is CASSLMGQGSGTTEAFF. The CDR3 DNA follows: TGTGCCAGCAGCTTAATGGGACAGGGGAGTGGGACTACTGAAGCTTTCTTT.

The genes are TRBV4-1 and TRBJ2-2; the match to TRBD2 covers 8 bases. The germline CDR1 and CDR2 sequences are MGHRA and YSYEKL. The CDR3 has 15 residues. The V and J ends lost 4 bases and 4 bases, in that order; junction bases with no gene match: 5. For the CDR3, the DNA is TGCGCCAGCAGCCGCGTCGGGGGGGTCACCGGGGAGCTGTTTTTT. It specifies CASSRVGGVTGELFF.

The rearrangement joins TRBV6-5 to TRBJ2-5; 14 bases are shared with TRBD2. The CDR3 extends over 16 amino acids. The V gene's germline CDR1 is MNHEY and CDR2 SVGAGI. Trimming took 4 bases from V and 2 from J; bases not matched to a gene: 3. DNA for the CDR3: TGTGCCAGCAGTTGGACTAGCGGGGGGTCGCAAGAGACCCAGTACTTC. Protein sequence: CASSWTSGGSQETQYF.

The genes are TRBV7-7 and TRBJ2-3, with D perhaps matching TRBD2 (6 bases). Trimming took off 5 bases at V and 1 base at J, with 16 bases between the two ends. The CDR3 has 16 amino acids. CDR1 SSHAT and CDR2 FNYEAQ come from the germline V gene (reference sequence). DNA for the CDR3: TGTGCCAGCAGCCCCCGCCCGGGACTGGGCACAGATACGCAGTATTTT. Translating it yields CASSPRPGLGTDTQYF.

This chain joins TRBV18 and TRBJ1-2; D gene uncertain. Per germline, CDR1 KGHSH and CDR2 LQKENI. Deletions cut 4 bases from V and 10 bases from J, with 19 bases between. The CDR3 length is 14 residues. The CDR3 region is CASSQAGDWYSYTF. The CDR3 nucleotides are TGTGCCAGCTCACAAGCCGGTGATTGGTATTCCTACACCTTC.

The chain couples TRBV29-1 to TRBJ2-7; possibly TRBD1 for D (6 bases). The V gene lost 4 bases and the J gene lost 2 bases, with 9 bases spanning the gap. The CDR3 totals 12 residues. CDR1 is SQVTM and CDR2 is ANQGSEA in the germline V gene. The CDR3 loop reads CSVGQVPYEQYF. CDR3 DNA sequence: TGCAGCGTTGGACAGGTGCCCTACGAGCAGTACTTC.

J is TRBJ2-1 and V is TRBV28; 13 bases agree with TRBD2. Germline loops: CDR1 MDHEN, CDR2 SYDVKM. The J segment lost 10 bases and the V segment lost 4 bases, leaving 7 bases of the junction unmatched. The CDR3 has 15 amino acids. CDR3 loop: CASSSTSGRAWEQFF. DNA for the CDR3: TGTGCCAGCAGTTCTACTAGCGGGAGGGCTTGGGAGCAGTTCTTC.

The chain recombines TRBV7-6 with TRBJ2-1; 15 nucleotides align to TRBD2. Germline CDR1 reads SGHVS; CDR2 reads FNYEAQ. This CDR3 spans 19 amino acids. The V segment lost 4 bases and the J segment 0 bases; nucleotides outside the gene matches: 7. CDR3 nucleotide sequence: TGTGCCAGCAGCTCTGGACTAGCGGGAGGGTACAGCTCCTACAATGAGCAGTTCTTC. Protein sequence: CASSSGLAGGYSSYNEQFF.

The chain joins TRBV7-9 to TRBJ2-5; D is possibly TRBD2 (5 bases). CDR3 length: 13 residues. V was shortened by 5 bases and J by 1 base, with 8 bases between the two germline ends. The V gene's germline CDR1 is SEHNR and CDR2 FQNEAQ (reference sequence). In DNA form, the CDR3 reads TGTGCCAGCAGCCGTGAGGGCCAAGAGACCCAGTACTTC. Its translation is CASSREGQETQYF.

The J gene is TRBJ2-1, the V gene TRBV5-1, with 10 bases that match TRBD2. This CDR3 comprises 16 residues. Germline V gene lookup returns CDR1 SGHRS and CDR2 YFSETQ. The junction had 9 bases not matched to a gene; V was cut back by 4 bases and J by 5 bases. The CDR3 DNA sequence: TGCGCCAGCAGCAGCAATAGCGGGAGGATGAACAATGAGCAGTTCTTC. Residues: CASSSNSGRMNNEQFF.

This sequence joins TRBV11-2 and TRBJ2-1, with 11 positions matching TRBD2. The germline V gene has CDR1 SGHAT and CDR2 FQNNGV. CDR3 length equals 15 residues. Germline trimming cut 6 bases from V and 6 bases from J; bases unmatched to any gene: 7. CDR3 sequence reads: CASSSLAGVVNEQFF. The CDR3 DNA reads TGTGCCAGCAGTTCACTAGCGGGAGTTGTCAATGAGCAGTTCTTC.

The chain uses TRBV4-2 and TRBJ1-1, with 11 bases lining up with TRBD1. The junction had 2 bases not matched to a gene; V was cut back by 1 base and J by 1 base. The CDR3 extends over 16 amino acids. Germline lookup yields CDR1 LGHNA and CDR2 YNFKEQ. CDR3: CASSQVDRGQNTEAFF. The CDR3 bases are TGTGCCAGCAGCCAAGTGGACAGGGGGCAGAACACTGAAGCTTTCTTT.

The chain links TRBV5-4 to TRBJ2-6; no firm D call. The CDR3 has 17 residues. V gave up 0 bases and J gave up 0 bases, with 10 bases separating them. Germline V gives CDR1 SGHNT, CDR2 YYREEE (reference sequence). The CDR3 sequence: CASSLGAALSGANVLTF. The CDR3 DNA is TGTGCCAGCAGCTTGGGGGCCGCCCTCTCTGGGGCCAACGTCCTGACTTTC.

Here the CDR3 reads CASSQTGELFF. Here the CDR3 DNA reads TGCGCCAGCAGCCAAACCGGGGAGCTGTTTTTT. The chain has TRBV5-1 and TRBJ2-2; D is unclear. The V end was cut by 4 bases, the J end by 5 bases, with 3 bases between. From germline, CDR1 is SGHRS and CDR2 YFSETQ. The CDR3 is made up of 11 amino acids.

This clone is a singleton in its sample. This chain joins TRBV19 and TRBJ1-1, with D possibly TRBD1 on 5 matching bases. Between the trimmed V and J ends, which lost 7 bases and 1 base, there was a span of 16 bases. In germline, CDR1 is LNHDA, CDR2 SQIVND (reference sequence). The CDR3 is made up of 15 amino acids. The CDR3 protein is CASTPTSGRNTEAFF. Here the CDR3 DNA reads TGTGCCAGTACCCCAACTTCAGGGCGGAACACTGAAGCTTTCTTT.

The V gene is TRBV6-6, the J gene TRBJ2-7, with D possibly TRBD2 on 5 matching bases. The CDR3 consists of 14 residues. CDR1 is MNHNY, CDR2 SVGAGI, per germline (reference sequence). V was trimmed by 2 bases and J by 6 bases, leaving 14 bases between them. CDR3 sequence (DNA): TGTGCCAGCAGTTACAGGGCCGATCGGGGCGAGCAGTACTTC. Encoded protein: CASSYRADRGEQYF.